Following are 3 T cell receptor beta chains from one sample sequenced in a study of spatial heterogeneity in lung cancer. Each CDR3 protein gets one entry after TCRdb re-called the 5' RACE reads with MiXCR. The data contain about 4,400 distinct CDR3 sequences, 30% to 40% of them singletons. Stated time point: sample taken at primary tumor resection. Whole RNA, which was extracted from tumor, nontumor lung tissue or frozen PBMC, was sequenced without any cell sorting. The starting material was PBMCs, obtained at surgery. The receptor source for this set is a male donor with early-stage non-small cell lung cancer.

This clonotype was seen a handful of times. This beta chain is a stray sequence in a library constructed for alpha chains; its clone size is not meaningful. The chain has TRBV30 and TRBJ1-5, with 10 bases that match TRBD1. V was pared by 5 bases and J by 9 bases, with 7 bases of the junction left unmatched. The germline CDR1 and CDR2 sequences are GTSNPN and SVGIG (reference sequence). This CDR3 contains 13 residues. The CDR3 is CAWAEGQGRPQHF. The CDR3, as DNA: TGTGCCTGGGCGGAGGGACAGGGGAGGCCCCAGCATTTT. The variable domain in full, with the rest retrieved from reference TRBV30 and TRBJ1-5, is SQTIHQWPATLVQPVGSPLSLECTVEGTSNPNLYWYRQAAGRGLQLLFYSVGIGQISSEVPQNLSASRPQDRQFILSSKKLLLSDSGFYLCAWAEGQGRPQHFGDGTRLSIL.

With regard to this clonotype: The library was built for alpha chains, so this beta chain is an off-target read and its size means little. This rearrangement joins TRBV7-9 to TRBJ2-7, with 13 nucleotides matching TRBD2. V lost 5 bases to trimming and J lost 7 bases; unmatched junction nucleotides: 11. The CDR3 consists of 16 residues. Per germline, CDR1 SEHNR and CDR2 FQNEAQ (reference sequence). The CDR3 here is CASSPGTSGRGREQYF. The DNA for the CDR3 is TGTGCCAGCAGCCCAGGCACTAGCGGGAGGGGCCGGGAGCAGTACTTC.

This clonotype was counted only a few times. This beta chain represents an off-target read in a library built for alpha chains; its size is of limited meaning. This sequence joins TRBV20-1 and TRBJ2-3; 10 nucleotides align to TRBD2. The CDR3 contains 15 residues. Germline-derived CDR1 and CDR2 are DFQATT and SNEGSKA (reference sequence). Trimming took 5 bases from V and 4 from J; bases not matched to a gene: 9. The CDR3 is CSALAGVVFSDTQYF. In DNA, the CDR3 is TGCAGTGCTCTAGCGGGAGTTGTATTTTCAGATACGCAGTATTTT.